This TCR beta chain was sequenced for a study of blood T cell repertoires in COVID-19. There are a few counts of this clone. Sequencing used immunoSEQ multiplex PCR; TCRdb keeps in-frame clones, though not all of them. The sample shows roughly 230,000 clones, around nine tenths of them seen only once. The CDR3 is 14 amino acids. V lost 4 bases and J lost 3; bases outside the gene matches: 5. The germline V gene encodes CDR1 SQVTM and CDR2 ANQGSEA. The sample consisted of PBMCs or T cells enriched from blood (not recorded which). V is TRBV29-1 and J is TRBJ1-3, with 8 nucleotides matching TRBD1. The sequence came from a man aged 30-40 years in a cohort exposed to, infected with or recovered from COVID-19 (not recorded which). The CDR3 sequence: CSVGLGQVGNTIYF. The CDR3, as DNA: TGCAGCGTTGGTCTGGGACAGGTTGGAAACACCATATATTTT.